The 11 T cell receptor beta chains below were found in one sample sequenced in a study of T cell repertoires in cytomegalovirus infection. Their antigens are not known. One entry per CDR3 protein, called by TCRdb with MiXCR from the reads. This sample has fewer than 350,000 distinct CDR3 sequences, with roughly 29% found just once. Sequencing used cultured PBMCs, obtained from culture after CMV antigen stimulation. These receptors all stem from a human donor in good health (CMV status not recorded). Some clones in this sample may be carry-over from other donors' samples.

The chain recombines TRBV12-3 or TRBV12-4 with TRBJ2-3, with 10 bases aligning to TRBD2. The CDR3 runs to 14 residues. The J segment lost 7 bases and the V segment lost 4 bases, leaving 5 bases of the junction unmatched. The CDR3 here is CASSYLAGGYTQYF. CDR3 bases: TGTGCCAGCAGTTACTTAGCGGGAGGCTATACGCAGTATTTT.

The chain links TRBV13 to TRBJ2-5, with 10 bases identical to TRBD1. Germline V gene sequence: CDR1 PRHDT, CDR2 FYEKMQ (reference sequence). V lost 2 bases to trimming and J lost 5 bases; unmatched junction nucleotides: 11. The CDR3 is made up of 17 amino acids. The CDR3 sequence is CASSLQYAGQGTETQYF. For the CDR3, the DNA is TGTGCCAGCAGCTTACAGTATGCGGGACAGGGGACGGAGACCCAGTACTTC.

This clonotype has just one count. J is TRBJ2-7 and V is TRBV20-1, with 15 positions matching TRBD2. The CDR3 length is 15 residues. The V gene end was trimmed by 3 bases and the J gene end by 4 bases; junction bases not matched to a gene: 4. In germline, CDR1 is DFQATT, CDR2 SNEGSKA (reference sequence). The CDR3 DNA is TGCAGTGCTAGTGGACTAGCGGGAGGGTTGTACGAGCAGTACTTC. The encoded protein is CSASGLAGGLYEQYF.

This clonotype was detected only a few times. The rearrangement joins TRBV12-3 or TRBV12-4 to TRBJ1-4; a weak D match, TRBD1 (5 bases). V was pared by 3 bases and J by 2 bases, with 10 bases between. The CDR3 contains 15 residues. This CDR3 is CASSFGAGTNEKLFF. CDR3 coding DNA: TGTGCCAGCAGTTTCGGGGCAGGGACTAATGAAAAACTGTTTTTT.

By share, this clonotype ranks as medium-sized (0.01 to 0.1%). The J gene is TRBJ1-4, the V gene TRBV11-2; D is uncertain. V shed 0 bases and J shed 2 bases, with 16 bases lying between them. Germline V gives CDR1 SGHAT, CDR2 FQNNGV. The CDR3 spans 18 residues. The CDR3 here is CASSLDFRHRTTNEKLFF. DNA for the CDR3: TGTGCCAGCAGCTTAGACTTCAGACACCGGACCACTAATGAAAAACTGTTTTTT.

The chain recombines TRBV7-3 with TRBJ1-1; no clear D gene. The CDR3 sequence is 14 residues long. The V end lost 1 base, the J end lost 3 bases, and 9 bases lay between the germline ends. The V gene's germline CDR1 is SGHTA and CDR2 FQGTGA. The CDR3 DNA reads TGTGCCAGCAGCTTAAACAGTCTTGACACTGAAGCTTTCTTT. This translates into CASSLNSLDTEAFF.

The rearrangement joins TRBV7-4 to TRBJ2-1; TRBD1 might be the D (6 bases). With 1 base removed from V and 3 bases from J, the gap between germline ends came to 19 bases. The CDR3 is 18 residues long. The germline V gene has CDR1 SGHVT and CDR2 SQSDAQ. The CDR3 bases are TGTGCCAGCAGCTTAGGTCTCGGGACACTTATATACTACAATGAGCAGTTCTTC. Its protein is CASSLGLGTLIYYNEQFF.

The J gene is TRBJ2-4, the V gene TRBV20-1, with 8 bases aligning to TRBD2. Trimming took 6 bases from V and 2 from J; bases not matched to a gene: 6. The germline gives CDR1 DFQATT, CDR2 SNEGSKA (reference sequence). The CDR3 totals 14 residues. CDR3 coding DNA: TGCAGTGCAGGAGCGGGAGTGTCCAAAAACATTCAGTACTTC. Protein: CSAGAGVSKNIQYF.

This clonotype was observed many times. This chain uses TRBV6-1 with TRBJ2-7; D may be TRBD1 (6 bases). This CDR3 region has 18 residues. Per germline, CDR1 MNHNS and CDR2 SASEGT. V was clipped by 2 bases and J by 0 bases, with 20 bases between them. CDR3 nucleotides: TGTGCCAGCAGTGAACGACAGGCCGTGAGGGGAAGCTCCTACGAGCAGTACTTC. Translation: CASSERQAVRGSSYEQYF.

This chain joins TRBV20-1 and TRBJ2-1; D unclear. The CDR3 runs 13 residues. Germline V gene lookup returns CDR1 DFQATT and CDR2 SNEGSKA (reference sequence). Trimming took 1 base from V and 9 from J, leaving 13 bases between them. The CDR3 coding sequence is TGCAGTGCTAGAGTTTCCGGCAGTCCTGAGCAGTTCTTC. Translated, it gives CSARVSGSPEQFF.

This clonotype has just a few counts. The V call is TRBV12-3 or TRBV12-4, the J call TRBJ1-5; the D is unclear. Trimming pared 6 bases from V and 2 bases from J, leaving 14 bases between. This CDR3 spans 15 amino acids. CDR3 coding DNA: TGTGCCAGCAGCCCGTTGGGGTTTGGCAATCAGCCCCAGCATTTT. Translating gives CASSPLGFGNQPQHF.